The 13 T cell receptor beta chains in this list originate from one sample, sequenced in a study of OX40 agonist ivuxolimab in advanced cancers. The assay was immunoSEQ multiplex PCR, and TCRdb's table has in-frame clones only and misses some. This sample has about 81,000 clones; 90% to 95% occur once, and the top ten carry roughly 13%. Sequencing was performed on CD4+ or CD8+ T cells sorted from blood, taken in a trial of the OX40 agonist ivuxolimab. Receptor source: an adult with an advanced solid tumor such as melanoma, head and neck, liver or kidney cancer.

The genes are TRBV19 and TRBJ1-1, with D maybe TRBD1 (6 bases). CDR1 is LNHDA, CDR2 SQIVND, per germline (reference sequence). V was clipped by 3 bases and J by 0 bases, with 8 bases between them. The CDR3 is 14 residues long. The CDR3 bases are TGTGCCAGTAGTATCGGGACAATGAACACTGAAGCTTTCTTT. Translation gives CASSIGTMNTEAFF.

This clone showed up just once. This chain uses TRBV19 with TRBJ2-1, with D unclear. The germline gives CDR1 LNHDA, CDR2 SQIVND (reference sequence). V lost 0 bases to trimming and J lost 3 bases, with 12 bases between them. This CDR3 is built from 16 residues. As DNA, the CDR3 is TGTGCCAGTAGTATAGATCTTGGCGGATTCTACAATGAGCAGTTCTTC. Its protein product is CASSIDLGGFYNEQFF. Full variable domain (rest looked up from reference TRBV19 and TRBJ2-1): DGGITQSPKYLFRKEGQNVTLSCEQNLNHDAMYWYRQDPGQGLRLIYYSQIVNDFQKGDIAEGYSVSREKKESFPLTVTSAQKNPTAFYLCASSIDLGGFYNEQFFGPGTRLTVL.

The rearrangement uses TRBV5-1 and TRBJ2-2, with D maybe TRBD2 (6 bases). Germline lookup yields CDR1 SGHRS and CDR2 YFSETQ. V lost 3 bases and J 6 bases, leaving 9 bases between the germline ends. The CDR3 spans 13 residues. The CDR3 sequence is CASSSGGAGELFF. CDR3 coding DNA: TGCGCCAGCAGCTCAGGAGGGGCCGGGGAGCTGTTTTTT.

Worth noting for this clone: Its ends do not fully match the called genes, so a read error is possible. The chain recombines TRBV7-7 with TRBJ2-7; maybe TRBD1 (5 bases). Germline V gene sequence: CDR1 SSHAT, CDR2 FNYEAQ (reference sequence). The CDR3 covers 13 residues. CDR3 bases: TGTGCTAGCAGCTTAACAGGCGACTACGAGCAGTACTTC. Its translation: CASSLTGDYEQYF.

This clone was recorded only once. The rearrangement uses TRBV28 and TRBJ2-5; no clear D gene. The better agreement between TRBJ2-7 and the DNA end casts doubt on the J call. CDR3 length: 14 amino acids. Germline values: CDR1 MDHEN, CDR2 SYDVKM. This CDR3 reads CASSFMFFSYEQYF. As DNA, the CDR3 is TGTGCCAGCAGTTTTATGTTCTTTTCGTACGAGCAGTACTTC.

The chain links TRBV29-1 to TRBJ2-2; TRBD2 matches 8 bases. The germline CDR1 and CDR2 sequences are SQVTM and ANQGSEA. V lost 3 bases, J lost 5 bases, and 8 bases stayed unmatched. The CDR3 length is 15 residues. The CDR3 region is CSVDSAGVGTGELFF. The DNA for the CDR3 is TGCAGCGTTGACTCAGCGGGAGTTGGAACCGGGGAGCTGTTTTTT.

The J gene is TRBJ2-3, the V gene TRBV5-6, with unresolved D. This CDR3 has 12 amino acids. Germline lookup yields CDR1 SGHDT and CDR2 YYEEEE. With 4 bases removed from V and 4 bases from J, the gap between germline ends came to 7 bases. CDR3 sequence (DNA): TGTGCCAGCAGCCCAGGCTCAGATACGCAGTATTTT. The encoded protein is CASSPGSDTQYF.

This chain's CDR3 is CASSLSGGASYEQYF. The CDR3 coding sequence is TGTGCCAGCAGCTTAAGCGGGGGTGCGTCCTACGAGCAGTACTTC. V usage is TRBV5-6 and J usage is TRBJ2-7; 8 nucleotides align to TRBD2. Trimming took 2 bases from V and 1 from J; bases not matched to a gene: 5. CDR1 and CDR2 from the germline V gene are SGHDT and YYEEEE. This CDR3 is 15 amino acids long.

This sequence joins TRBV27 and TRBJ2-1; 7 bases agree with TRBD2. The V segment lost 0 bases and the J segment 3 bases; nucleotides outside the gene matches: 5. Germline CDR1 is MNHEY and CDR2 is SMNVEV (reference sequence). The CDR3 sequence is 16 residues long. CDR3 coding DNA: TGTGCCAGCAGTTTATCCGCGGGGGACCTCTACAATGAGCAGTTCTTC. This translates into CASSLSAGDLYNEQFF.

The chain couples TRBV6-5 to TRBJ1-5, with a possible D match to TRBD1 (5 bases). Germline lookup yields CDR1 MNHEY and CDR2 SVGAGI. V was trimmed by 0 bases and J by 0 bases, leaving 6 bases between them. The CDR3 totals 15 residues. The CDR3 spells CASSYSRGSNQPQHF. The CDR3 DNA follows: TGTGCCAGCAGTTACTCGAGGGGTAGCAATCAGCCCCAGCATTTT.

The V call is TRBV10-2, the J call TRBJ2-5; D gene unclear. V lost 0 bases and J 0 bases, leaving 8 bases between the germline ends. CDR3 length equals 15 residues. CDR1 and CDR2 from the germline V gene are WSHSY and SAAADI. The CDR3 DNA is TGCGCCAGCAGTGAGTCGCTGGCCTACCAAGAGACCCAGTACTTC. It encodes CASSESLAYQETQYF.

V and J are TRBV18 and TRBJ2-7; D is uncertain. CDR3 length: 14 residues. The V end was cut by 6 bases, the J end by 1 base, with 13 bases between. CDR1 is KGHSH and CDR2 is LQKENI in the germline V gene. The CDR3 spells CASSGSPRSYEQYF. The DNA of the CDR3 is TGTGCCAGCTCGGGATCGCCCCGGTCCTACGAGCAGTACTTC.

V usage is TRBV5-4 and J usage is TRBJ2-5; D assignment may be TRBD1 or TRBD2 (5 bases each). V was pared by 1 base and J by 2 bases, with 12 bases between. The CDR3 contains 15 residues. The V gene's germline CDR1 is SGHNT and CDR2 YYREEE (reference sequence). CDR3 sequence (DNA): TGTGCCAGCAGCTTGAGGGGCAGCGGACAAGAGACCCAGTACTTC. Amino acid sequence: CASSLRGSGQETQYF. Looking up the rest from reference TRBV5-4 and TRBJ2-5 gives the full variable domain: ETGVTQSPTHLIKTRGQQVTLRCSSQSGHNTVSWYQQALGQGPQFIFQYYREEENGRGNFPPRFSGLQFPNYSSELNVNALELDDSALYLCASSLRGSGQETQYFGPGTRLLVL.